This entry lists 28 T cell receptor beta chains sequenced from one sample in a study of T cell clones after liver transplantation. The repertoire was sequenced with immunoSEQ multiplex PCR; TCRdb's copy has only in-frame clones and lacks some. This sample has about 74,000 clones, with about 80% found just once. The specimen was CD4+ T cells from blood, collected before liver transplant. The receptors shown here come from a human donor who received a liver transplant.

The table lists this clone with a count of one. The rearrangement joins TRBV5-4 to TRBJ2-7; possibly TRBD1 for D (7 bases). The V end lost 4 bases, the J end lost 9 bases, and 17 bases lay between the germline ends. Germline loops: CDR1 SGHNT, CDR2 YYREEE (reference sequence). The CDR3 totals 13 residues. DNA for the CDR3: TGTGCCAGCAGCCTGAGCAGGGGGGAAGCGCAGTACTTC. Its protein product is CASSLSRGEAQYF. Looking up the rest from reference TRBV5-4 and TRBJ2-7 gives the full variable domain: ETGVTQSPTHLIKTRGQQVTLRCSSQSGHNTVSWYQQALGQGPQFIFQYYREEENGRGNFPPRFSGLQFPNYSSELNVNALELDDSALYLCASSLSRGEAQYFGPGTRLTVT.

The chain uses TRBV28 and TRBJ2-7; no definite D call. V was trimmed by 6 bases and J by 1 base, leaving 10 bases between them. From germline, CDR1 is MDHEN and CDR2 SYDVKM. CDR3 length: 13 residues. The CDR3, as DNA: TGTGCCAGCAGCCCGACGGTATCCTACGAGCAGTACTTC. It encodes CASSPTVSYEQYF.

To note about this clone: Additional DNA sequences in this sample encode the identical CDR3. The CDR3, as DNA: TGTGCCAGCAGCCAAGCGGGGATGAACACTGAAGCTTTCTTT. Protein sequence: CASSQAGMNTEAFF. The J gene is TRBJ1-1, the V gene TRBV14; D call uncertain. V gave up 1 base and J gave up 0 bases, with 6 bases separating them. CDR3 length: 14 amino acids. Germline CDR1 SGHDN, CDR2 FVKESK. The full variable domain, rest sourced from reference TRBV14 and TRBJ1-1, is EAGVTQFPSHSVIEKGQTVTLRCDPISGHDNLYWYRRVMGKEIKFLLHFVKESKQDESGMPNNRFLAERTGGTYSTLKVQPAELEDSGVYFCASSQAGMNTEAFFGQGTRLTVV.

This clone was found once. The V gene is TRBV5-4, the J gene TRBJ2-1; D may be TRBD1 (7 bases). Germline V gene sequence: CDR1 SGHNT, CDR2 YYREEE (reference sequence). This CDR3 contains 13 residues. The V end lost 0 bases, the J end lost 15 bases, and 16 bases lay between the germline ends. CDR3 loop: CASSLVSGDSTFF. The CDR3 coding sequence is TGTGCCAGCAGCTTGGTCTCGGGGGACAGCACGTTCTTC.

This clone has just a few counts. V usage is TRBV4-1 and J usage is TRBJ2-2, with 8 bases identical to TRBD2. The CDR3 loop spans 17 amino acids. CDR1 is MGHRA and CDR2 is YSYEKL in the germline V gene. The V segment lost 0 bases and the J segment 3 bases; nucleotides outside the gene matches: 6. In DNA form, the CDR3 reads TGCGCCAGCAGCCAAGATGAAGCGGGACTAGACACCGGGGAGCTGTTTTTT. As protein: CASSQDEAGLDTGELFF.

This clone was recorded a few times. The rearrangement joins TRBV7-8 to TRBJ1-1, with a possible D match to TRBD1 (6 bases). This CDR3 has 15 residues. CDR1 SGHVS and CDR2 FQNEAQ come from the germline V gene. The germline V and J ends were trimmed by 3 bases and 1 base, with 12 bases remaining between them. CDR3 DNA sequence: TGTGCCAGCAGCTTCACGGACAGCAAGAACACTGAAGCTTTCTTT. This gives the protein CASSFTDSKNTEAFF.

The V call is TRBV7-2, the J call TRBJ2-7; D is unclear. This CDR3 is 14 amino acids long. In germline, CDR1 is SGHTA, CDR2 FQGNSA. V was pared by 1 base and J by 4 bases, with 11 bases between. This chain's CDR3 is CASSLVVGRYEQYF. DNA for the CDR3: TGTGCCAGCAGCTTAGTGGTAGGGCGATACGAGCAGTACTTC.

Only a few counts were recorded for this clone. The chain joins TRBV7-8 to TRBJ2-7; D perhaps matches TRBD2 (5 bases). Deletions cut 5 bases from V and 3 bases from J, with 14 bases between. Per germline, CDR1 SGHVS and CDR2 FQNEAQ. This CDR3 is built from 14 residues. Written as DNA, the CDR3 is TGTGCCAGCAGCCCCAGCAGACGGGGCTACGAGCAGTACTTC. Its translation: CASSPSRRGYEQYF. Using reference TRBV7-8 and TRBJ2-7 for the parts outside the CDR3, the full variable domain is GAGVSQSPRYKVAKRGQDVALRCDPISGHVSLFWYQQALGQGPEFLTYFQNEAQLDKSGLPSDRFFAERPEGSVSTLKIQRTQQEDSAVYLCASSPSRRGYEQYFGPGTRLTVT.

The V and J genes are TRBV10-2 and TRBJ2-3; tentatively, D is TRBD2 (6 bases). Germline V gives CDR1 WSHSY, CDR2 SAAADI. V lost 6 bases and J 2 bases, leaving 9 bases between the germline ends. This CDR3 has 13 residues. The CDR3 is CASRRDSTDTQYF. CDR3 in DNA: TGCGCCAGCAGGAGGGACTCCACAGATACGCAGTATTTT.

This clone was detected a few times. This chain uses TRBV7-3 with TRBJ2-5; D is uncertain. The CDR3 covers 13 residues. Germline CDR1 reads SGHTA; CDR2 reads FQGTGA. The V and J ends lost 1 base and 5 bases respectively, with 8 bases between them. This CDR3 reads CASSLSLGETQYF. Here the CDR3 DNA reads TGTGCCAGCAGCTTAAGTTTAGGGGAGACCCAGTACTTC.

This clone occurred a few times. CDR3 nucleotide sequence: TGTGCCAGCAGCCCCTGGACAGAGACCTACGAGCAGTACTTC. It encodes CASSPWTETYEQYF. The rearrangement uses TRBV28 and TRBJ2-7; the D gene is possibly TRBD1 (6 bases). The CDR3 runs to 14 residues. The germline V gene encodes CDR1 MDHEN and CDR2 SYDVKM. The V end lost 6 bases, the J end lost 2 bases, and 14 bases lay between the germline ends.

This clone has only a few counts. This chain uses TRBV5-1 with TRBJ1-1; TRBD1 agrees at 7 bases. Germline CDR1 reads SGHRS; CDR2 reads YFSETQ. CDR3 size: 13 residues. V lost 5 bases, J lost 7 bases, and 8 bases stayed unmatched. CDR3 nucleotides: TGCGCCAGCAGGAAGACAGGGTGGGGTGAAGCTTTCTTT. Residues: CASRKTGWGEAFF.

The chain uses TRBV18 and TRBJ1-5; no clear D. Per germline, CDR1 KGHSH and CDR2 LQKENI. V gave up 1 base and J gave up 3 bases, with 7 bases separating them. The CDR3 loop spans 14 amino acids. This CDR3 is CASSPRQFNQPQHF. As DNA, the CDR3 is TGTGCCAGCTCACCACGGCAGTTCAATCAGCCCCAGCATTTT.

V and J are TRBV2 and TRBJ1-4; D gene uncertain. The V and J ends lost 10 bases and 1 base respectively, with 10 bases between them. The CDR3 runs to 13 residues. Germline values: CDR1 SNHLY, CDR2 FYNNEI. Here the CDR3 DNA reads TGTGCCACCAGAACTCTAACTAATGAAAAACTGTTTTTT. Protein product: CATRTLTNEKLFF.

The chain is built from TRBV7-3 and TRBJ2-5; D is undetermined. The CDR3 consists of 13 residues. The germline V gene has CDR1 SGHTA and CDR2 FQGTGA. V was shortened by 1 base and J by 5 bases, with 8 bases between the two germline ends. CDR3 region: CASSLSGFETQYF. DNA of the CDR3: TGTGCCAGCAGCTTAAGTGGGTTTGAGACCCAGTACTTC.

CDR3 protein: CASTPRTGAKETQYF. In nucleotides, the CDR3 is TGTGCCAGTACTCCACGGACGGGGGCAAAAGAGACCCAGTACTTC. This rearrangement joins TRBV19 to TRBJ2-5; D possibly matches TRBD1 or TRBD2 (6 bases each). Trimming stripped 7 bases from V and 3 bases from J, with 18 bases between. Germline assignment: CDR1 LNHDA and CDR2 SQIVND (reference sequence). The CDR3 contains 15 residues.

This chain connects TRBV10-3 to TRBJ2-1; 7 bases map to TRBD2. V shed 0 bases, J shed 9 bases, and the junction held 11 bases outside the gene matches. Germline CDR1 and CDR2: ENHRY and SYGVKD. This CDR3 spans 16 amino acids. CDR3 nucleotides: TGTGCCATCAGTGAGTCGGAGGCTCGGACTAGGATTGAGCAGTTCTTC. Translating gives CAISESEARTRIEQFF.

The V gene is TRBV5-1, the J gene TRBJ2-7, with TRBD2 as a possible D gene (6 bases). V lost 4 bases and J lost 3, with 8 bases in between. This CDR3 has 12 amino acids. CDR1 is SGHRS, CDR2 YFSETQ, per germline. This CDR3 is CASSQGGYEQYF. DNA of the CDR3: TGCGCCAGCAGCCAGGGAGGCTACGAGCAGTACTTC.

The J gene is TRBJ2-1, the V gene TRBV27; the D gene is possibly TRBD1 (5 bases). The CDR3 totals 14 residues. The germline V gene encodes CDR1 MNHEY and CDR2 SMNVEV (reference sequence). Trimming shortened V by 7 bases and J by 2 bases, and 12 bases separated the two germline ends. The CDR3 bases are TGTGCCAGCAAACCACAGGCGGCCTACAATGAGCAGTTCTTC. This translates into CASKPQAAYNEQFF.

This clone showed up just a few times. The rearrangement joins TRBV7-9 to TRBJ2-5; the D gene is possibly TRBD1 (6 bases). The V gene's germline CDR1 is SEHNR and CDR2 FQNEAQ (reference sequence). The CDR3 extends over 13 amino acids. With 4 bases removed from V and 5 bases from J, the gap between germline ends came to 11 bases. Here the CDR3 DNA reads TGTGCCAGCAGCTCTACAGGGAGCGAGACCCAGTACTTC. Protein: CASSSTGSETQYF.

This chain connects TRBV5-1 to TRBJ2-3; the match to TRBD2 covers 10 bases. The J segment lost 6 bases and the V segment lost 0 bases, leaving 7 bases of the junction unmatched. The CDR3 sequence is 16 residues long. CDR1 and CDR2 (germline): SGHRS, YFSETQ. This CDR3 is CASSLGLAGGPDTQYF. The CDR3 coding sequence is TGCGCCAGCAGCTTGGGGTTAGCGGGAGGCCCCGATACGCAGTATTTT.

The chain combines TRBV30 with TRBJ2-6; D ambiguous. V was cut by 0 bases and J by 0 bases, with 6 bases left in between. The V gene's germline CDR1 is GTSNPN and CDR2 SVGIG (reference sequence). CDR3 length: 15 residues. CDR3 bases: TGTGCCTGGAGTGTAATCTACTCTGGGGCCAACGTCCTGACTTTC. Encoded protein: CAWSVIYSGANVLTF.

The chain links TRBV11-2 to TRBJ2-1; D possibly corresponds to TRBD1 (6 bases). Germline lookup yields CDR1 SGHAT and CDR2 FQNNGV. This CDR3 region has 15 residues. Trimming left V 5 bases short and J 7 bases short, with 18 bases between. CDR3 in DNA: TGTGCCAGCAGCCGGGTGGTGGGGGCAGGGAATGAGCAGTTCTTC. This encodes CASSRVVGAGNEQFF. Filled out from reference TRBV11-2 and TRBJ2-1, the complete variable domain reads EAGVAQSPRYKIIEKRQSVAFWCNPISGHATLYWYQQILGQGPKLLIQFQNNGVVDDSQLPKDRFSAERLKGVDSTLKIQPAKLEDSAVYLCASSRVVGAGNEQFFGPGTRLTVL.

This chain joins TRBV30 and TRBJ2-6, with D uncertain. This CDR3 comprises 14 residues. The germline V gene encodes CDR1 GTSNPN and CDR2 SVGIG (reference sequence). The V end was cut by 2 bases, the J end by 0 bases, with 5 bases between. CDR3 amino acids: CAWSPASGANVLTF. The CDR3 DNA follows: TGTGCCTGGAGTCCCGCCTCTGGGGCCAACGTCCTGACTTTC.

V and J are TRBV5-6 and TRBJ2-2, with 8 bases lining up with TRBD1. The CDR3 is made up of 15 amino acids. CDR1 is SGHDT, CDR2 YYEEEE, per germline. J lost 2 bases, V lost 5 bases, and 5 bases had no gene match. CDR3 nucleotide sequence: TGTGCCAGCAGTCGGACAGGGAGAAACACCGGGGAGCTGTTTTTT. Its translation is CASSRTGRNTGELFF.

The sample holds one count of this clone. The V call is TRBV6-5, the J call TRBJ2-1; tentative D call: TRBD1 (5 bases). The CDR3 covers 13 residues. Germline-derived CDR1 and CDR2 are MNHEY and SVGAGI. V lost 6 bases, J lost 3 bases, and 9 bases lay in between. The CDR3 sequence is CASSLDSYNEQFF. The CDR3 DNA is TGTGCCAGCAGCCTCGACAGCTACAATGAGCAGTTCTTC.

The chain is built from TRBV4-2 and TRBJ2-1; D possibly corresponds to TRBD2 (6 bases). Trimming removed 1 base at V and 1 base at J, with 20 bases between. The CDR3 spans 19 residues. CDR1 and CDR2 from the germline V gene are LGHNA and YNFKEQ. CDR3 nucleotides: TGTGCCAGCAGCCAAGTAGCCCATTTGGGACTGTCATCCTACAATGAGCAGTTCTTC. Its translation: CASSQVAHLGLSSYNEQFF.

J is TRBJ1-2 and V is TRBV28; 7 bases are shared with TRBD1. The CDR3 totals 13 residues. From germline, CDR1 is MDHEN and CDR2 SYDVKM. V shed 2 bases and J 8 bases; nucleotides not matched to a gene: 5. The CDR3 here is CASSLRQGGGYTF. The CDR3 bases are TGTGCCAGCAGTTTACGACAGGGTGGGGGCTACACCTTC.